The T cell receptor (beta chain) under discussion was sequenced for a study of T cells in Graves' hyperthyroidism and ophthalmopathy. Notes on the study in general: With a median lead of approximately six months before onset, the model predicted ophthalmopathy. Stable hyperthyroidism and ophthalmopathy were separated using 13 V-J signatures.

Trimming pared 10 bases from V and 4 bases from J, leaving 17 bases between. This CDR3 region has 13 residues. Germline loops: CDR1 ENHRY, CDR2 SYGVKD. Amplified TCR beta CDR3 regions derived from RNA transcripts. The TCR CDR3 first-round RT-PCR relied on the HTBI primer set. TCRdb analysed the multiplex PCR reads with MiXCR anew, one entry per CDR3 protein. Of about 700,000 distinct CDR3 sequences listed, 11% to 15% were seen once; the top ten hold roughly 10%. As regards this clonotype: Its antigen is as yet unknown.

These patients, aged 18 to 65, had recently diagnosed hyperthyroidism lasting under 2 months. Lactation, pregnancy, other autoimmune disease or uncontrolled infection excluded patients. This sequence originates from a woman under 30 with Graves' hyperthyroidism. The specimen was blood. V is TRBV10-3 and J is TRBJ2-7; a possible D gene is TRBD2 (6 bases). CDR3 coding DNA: TGTGCCACAGCTCAGCGGGTTGAATACGAGCAGTACTTC. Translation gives CATAQRVEYEQYF.